Listed here are 3 T cell receptor beta chains from one sample, sequenced in a study of shared clonotypes between healthy human individuals. The data were produced by immunoSEQ multiplex PCR, yet TCRdb's version contains in-frame clones alone and is incomplete. The top ten clones hold 1.5% to 2% of a sample with around 1.9 million clones, about 93% of them seen once. It was CD45RO-negative cells, positively selected for CCR7, that made up naive CD8 cells, with terminally differentiated effector memory CD45RA+ cells excluded. The sample taken for sequencing was naive CD8+ T cells from PBMCs. These receptors all stem from a man aged 18 to 30 in good health. Some clones in this sample may be carry-over from other donors' samples.

The chain uses TRBV9 and TRBJ1-2; D gene unclear. V shed 0 bases and J shed 4 bases, with 13 bases lying between them. From germline, CDR1 is SGDLS and CDR2 YYNGEE. The CDR3 is 15 residues long. The CDR3 sequence: CASSVGGQLLYGYTF. CDR3 sequence (DNA): TGTGCCAGCAGCGTAGGGGGTCAGCTACTCTATGGCTACACCTTC.

The chain links TRBV28 to TRBJ2-1; D not certain. With 7 bases removed from V and 0 bases from J, the gap between germline ends came to 13 bases. Per the germline V gene, CDR1 is MDHEN and CDR2 is SYDVKM. The CDR3 is 15 amino acids. CDR3 coding DNA: TGTGCCAGCATAGTTCGCCGTTCCTCCTACAATGAGCAGTTCTTC. Its protein product is CASIVRRSSYNEQFF.

This rearrangement joins TRBV27 to TRBJ2-7; D not resolved. Germline lookup yields CDR1 MNHEY and CDR2 SMNVEV (reference sequence). The CDR3 has 15 amino acids. V shed 6 bases and J shed 3 bases, with 18 bases lying between them. The CDR3 DNA is TGTGCCAGCAGAGCCGGGCAAACCGCCTACTACGAGCAGTACTTC. It yields the protein CASRAGQTAYYEQYF.